Listed below are T cell receptor beta chains from one sample, sequenced in a study of shared clonotypes between healthy human individuals. This table comes from immunoSEQ multiplex PCR, and its TCRdb copy is limited to in-frame clones, with some not included. The data hold 2 million to 2.5 million clones, with just over 90% observed a single time. The sequencing input was naive CD4+ T cells from PBMCs. These receptors all come from a man between 18 and 35 years old in good health. Some clones in this sample may be carry-over from other donors' samples. Each CDR3 is given with its conserved first and last residue. The D gene is left open where the match is weak. Where a row states a size, it is once, few, many or the class of an expanded clone; other rows omit it.

D gene,J gene,V gene,clone size,CDR3 protein,CDR3 DNA
NA,TRBJ1-5,TRBV16,NA,CASSRTFMSPQHF,TGTGCCAGCAGCAGGACTTTCATGTCGCCCCAGCATTTT
NA,TRBJ1-3,TRBV28,NA,CASSLEQTGNTIYF,TGTGCCAGCAGTTTAGAGCAAACGGGAAACACCATATATTTT
NA,TRBJ1-2,TRBV6-5,NA,CASSPSLGRIYGYTF,TGTGCCAGCAGTCCGTCATTAGGCAGGATATATGGCTACACCTTC
TRBD1,TRBJ1-4,TRBV4-1,NA,CASSQVGQGRATNEKLFF,TGCGCCAGCAGCCAAGTAGGACAGGGGAGAGCAACTAATGAAAAACTGTTTTTT
TRBD1,TRBJ2-7,TRBV9,once,CASSVGSRTGGSEQYF,TGTGCCAGCAGCGTAGGTTCTCGGACAGGGGGCTCCGAGCAGTACTTC
NA,TRBJ1-4,TRBV28,NA,CASRRVPAEKLFF,TGTGCCAGCAGAAGAGTTCCCGCTGAAAAACTGTTTTTT
NA,TRBJ1-1,TRBV29-1,NA,CSVEDPRPEAFF,TGCAGCGTTGAAGATCCAAGGCCCGAAGCTTTCTTT
TRBD1,TRBJ2-7,TRBV5-1,NA,CASSFGTGGLYEQYF,TGCGCCAGCAGCTTTGGGACAGGGGGTCTCTACGAGCAGTACTTC
TRBD2,TRBJ2-5,TRBV7-3,NA,CASSPRTSGLGETQYF,TGTGCCAGCAGCCCTCGGACTAGCGGACTTGGGGAGACCCAGTACTTC
NA,TRBJ1-1,TRBV11-3,NA,CASSLRSGDTEAFF,TGTGCCAGCAGCTTAAGATCGGGGGACACTGAAGCTTTCTTT
NA,TRBJ1-1,TRBV5-6,NA,CASSLKQLTMNTEAFF,TGTGCCAGCAGCCTCAAACAGCTTACCATGAACACTGAAGCTTTCTTT
TRBD1,TRBJ2-5,TRBV6-1,NA,CASFPQGAEETQYF,TGTGCCAGCTTCCCACAGGGGGCAGAAGAGACCCAGTACTTC
TRBD2,TRBJ2-7,TRBV5-1,NA,CASSSGLAISYEQYF,TGCGCCAGCAGCTCGGGACTAGCGATCTCCTACGAGCAGTACTTC
NA,TRBJ2-7,TRBV6-5,NA,CASSYSRAEIYEQYF,TGTGCCAGCAGTTACTCCCGAGCCGAAATCTACGAGCAGTACTTC
TRBD2,TRBJ2-1,TRBV19,NA,CASIGGLAGDNEQFF,TGTGCCAGTATCGGGGGACTAGCGGGAGACAATGAGCAGTTCTTC
TRBD2,TRBJ2-2,TRBV7-9,NA,CASSLTLGREGRRTGELFF,TGTGCCAGCAGCTTAACCCTAGGGCGGGAGGGCCGGCGCACCGGGGAGCTGTTTTTT
TRBD2,TRBJ2-1,TRBV5-1,NA,CASTEGTGTNSYNEQFF,TGCGCCAGCACCGAAGGGACCGGGACTAACTCCTACAATGAGCAGTTCTTC
NA,TRBJ2-5,TRBV2,NA,CASISPRRTGRETQYF,TGTGCCAGCATTAGTCCGCGCCGCACTGGTAGAGAGACCCAGTACTTC
NA,TRBJ2-5,TRBV15,NA,CATSRDRTPWETQYF,TGTGCCACCAGCAGAGATAGGACACCGTGGGAGACCCAGTACTTC
NA,TRBJ1-1,TRBV5-5,NA,CASSLQGWDTEAFF,TGTGCCAGCAGCTTACAGGGATGGGACACTGAAGCTTTCTTT
TRBD1,TRBJ1-2,TRBV28,NA,CASRAGDLRGGYTF,TGTGCCAGCAGAGCCGGGGATCTCAGGGGGGGCTACACCTTC
TRBD2,TRBJ2-3,TRBV30,NA,CAWSVGSSGYTDTQYF,TGTGCCTGGAGTGTGGGGTCTAGCGGGTATACAGATACGCAGTATTTT
NA,TRBJ1-2,TRBV28,NA,CASSPLGAGYGYTF,TGTGCCAGCAGTCCCCTCGGTGCAGGTTATGGCTACACCTTC
TRBD2,TRBJ2-5,TRBV29-1,once,CSSTTAGGETQYF,TGCAGCTCGACTACAGCCGGGGGGGAGACCCAGTACTTC
NA,TRBJ2-7,TRBV5-6,NA,CASSLRDSYEQYF,TGTGCCAGCAGCTTGAGGGACTCCTACGAGCAGTACTTC
NA,TRBJ2-2,TRBV5-4,NA,CASSISSSGTGELFF,TGTGCCAGCAGCATTAGCAGCAGCGGGACCGGGGAGCTGTTTTTT
TRBD1,TRBJ1-5,TRBV11-2,NA,CASSPRTGWSQPQHF,TGTGCCAGCAGCCCCCGGACAGGGTGGAGTCAGCCCCAGCATTTT